This is a list of T cell receptor beta chains from one sample in a study of T cell responses to AZD1222 COVID-19 vaccine. Generated by immunoSEQ multiplex PCR, the TCRdb table keeps only in-frame clones and is missing some. The profile covers roughly 77,000 clones, with 92% appearing a single time and approximately 4.5% taken by the ten largest. Sequenced material: peripheral blood, taken 28 days after the second AZD1222 dose. The receptors come from an adult who received the AZD1222 COVID-19 vaccine. CDR3s include the opening cysteine and the closing phenylalanine or tryptophan. Fields, in order: clone size, D gene, J gene, V gene, CDR3 length, CDR3 protein, CDR3 DNA. D genes are given only for firm matches. Size tells how often a clone was seen (once, few, many) or the class of an expanded clone, and some rows leave it out.

>-|-|TRBJ2-1|TRBV9|16
CASSVAMGAIGDEQFF
TGTGCCAGCAGCGTAGCTATGGGGGCAATAGGGGATGAGCAGTTCTTC
>-|-|TRBJ1-1|TRBV6-5|16
CASSYSNRGPNTEAFF
TGTGCCAGCAGTTACTCGAACCGGGGGCCCAACACTGAAGCTTTCTTT
>once|-|TRBJ2-1|TRBV5-1|16
CASRFRPSATYNEQFF
TGCGCCAGTCGGTTCCGCCCTAGCGCCACCTACAATGAGCAGTTCTTC
>-|-|TRBJ2-7|TRBV19|11
CAPGRPYEQYF
TGTGCCCCGGGACGGCCCTACGAGCAGTACTTC
>-|TRBD1|TRBJ1-1|TRBV5-1|17
CASSLPGQGAGGTEAFF
TGCGCCAGCAGCTTACCGGGACAGGGGGCCGGGGGCACTGAAGCTTTCTTT
>few|TRBD1|TRBJ1-5|TRBV27|14
CASSGRTGLQPQHF
TGTGCCAGCAGCGGACGGACAGGACTTCAGCCCCAGCATTTT
>-|-|TRBJ1-2|TRBV25-1|11
CASSESYGYTF
TGTGCCAGCAGTGAATCCTATGGCTACACCTTC
>-|TRBD2|TRBJ2-1|TRBV27|17
CASIGLTIAGAGNEQFF
TGTGCCAGCATAGGGCTCACGATAGCGGGAGCGGGGAATGAGCAGTTCTTC
>few|-|TRBJ2-7|TRBV19|14
CASSNGTFTYEQYF
TGTGCCAGTAGTAACGGGACTTTTACCTACGAGCAGTACTTC
>-|TRBD1|TRBJ1-6|TRBV7-3|14
CASSSTGGNSPLHF
TGTGCCAGCAGCTCGACAGGGGGTAATTCACCCCTCCACTTT
>-|-|TRBJ2-7|TRBV19|16
CASSIKQGPYSYEQYF
TGTGCCAGTAGTATTAAACAGGGTCCGTACTCCTACGAGCAGTATTTC
>-|-|TRBJ2-1|TRBV5-4|15
CASSAILGSYNEQFF
TGTGCCAGCAGCGCCATCCTAGGTTCCTACAATGAGCAGTTCTTC
>-|TRBD2|TRBJ2-1|TRBV27|15
CASSFSGRGGNEQFF
TGTGCCAGCAGCTTCAGCGGGAGGGGTGGCAATGAGCAGTTCTTC
>-|-|TRBJ1-3|TRBV19|11
CGFGKGNTIYF
TGTGGTTTTGGTAAAGGAAACACCATATATTTT
>once|TRBD2|TRBJ2-7|TRBV7-2|15
CASSQNSGRDHEQYF
TGTGCCAGCAGCCAAAATAGCGGGAGGGACCACGAGCAGTACTTC
>-|-|TRBJ1-3|TRBV6-6|12
CASSYEGNTIYF
TGTGCCAGCAGTTACGAGGGGAACACCATATATTTT
>-|TRBD1|TRBJ1-2|TRBV30|14
CAWIRQGTNYGYTF
TGTGCCTGGATCCGACAGGGGACTAACTATGGCTACACCTTC
>-|TRBD1|TRBJ1-5|TRBV19|13
CASSNRDRESQHF
TGTGCCAGTAGTAACCGGGACAGGGAATCCCAGCATTTT
>-|-|TRBJ2-7|TRBV19|13
CASTPPGDYEQYF
TGTGCCAGTACACCCCCTGGGGATTACGAGCAGTACTTC
>-|-|TRBJ1-1|TRBV19|13
CASSGDLITEAFF
TGTGCCAGTAGTGGGGACTTGATCACTGAAGCTTTCTTT
>-|-|TRBJ1-5|TRBV6-5|15
CASSQRTAGNQPQHF
TGTGCCAGCAGCCAAAGGACAGCTGGCAATCAGCCCCAGCATTTT
>-|-|TRBJ2-5|TRBV27|15
CASSFVRGAHETQYF
TGTGCCAGCAGTTTCGTCCGGGGGGCGCATGAGACCCAGTACTTC
>-|TRBD2|TRBJ2-1|TRBV13|17
CASSSPRGTSSYNEQFF
TGTGCCAGCAGCTCCCCTCGGGGGACTAGTTCCTACAATGAGCAGTTCTTC
>-|TRBD2|TRBJ2-7|TRBV5-1|15
CASSYDGGRAYEQYF
TGCGCCAGCAGCTATGATGGCGGGAGGGCCTACGAGCAGTACTTC
>-|-|TRBJ2-3|TRBV6-1|14
CASSEFVGTDTQYF
TGTGCCAGCAGTGAATTCGTGGGCACAGATACGCAGTATTTT
>-|TRBD1|TRBJ2-7|TRBV6-5|13
CASRMGQGYEQYF
TGTGCCAGCAGGATGGGACAGGGCTACGAGCAGTACTTC
>-|-|TRBJ1-2|TRBV28|15
CASSLWADHSTGYTF
TGTGCCAGCAGTTTATGGGCAGACCACAGTACTGGCTACACCTTC
>once|TRBD1|TRBJ2-7|TRBV28|15
CASSLPGTGASEQYF
TGTGCCAGCAGTCTTCCCGGGACAGGGGCGAGTGAGCAGTACTTC
>-|-|TRBJ2-1|TRBV20-1|11
CSASSYNEQFF
TGCAGTGCTAGCTCCTACAATGAGCAGTTCTTC
>-|-|TRBJ1-1|TRBV29-1|14
CSGWGGGQNTEAFF
TGCAGCGGTTGGGGCGGGGGGCAGAACACTGAAGCTTTCTTT
>-|TRBD1|TRBJ2-3|TRBV10-1|17
CASSDIRDRRRPDTQYF
TGCGCCAGCAGTGATATCCGGGACAGGAGGCGCCCAGATACGCAGTATTTT
>-|TRBD1|TRBJ1-1|TRBV2|14
CASSYDGTGGDAFF
TGTGCCAGCAGTTACGACGGGACAGGGGGTGACGCTTTCTTT
>once|-|TRBJ1-1|TRBV6-1|14
CASSYDPGRTEAFF
TGTGCCAGCAGTTATGACCCAGGGAGGACTGAAGCTTTCTTT
>-|-|TRBJ2-1|TRBV3-1/TRBV3-2|15
CASSPVTGLQNEQFF
TGTGCCAGCAGCCCCGTCACGGGCTTACAGAATGAGCAGTTCTTC
>few|-|TRBJ2-4|TRBV5-1|16
CASSLVAGETKNIQYF
TGCGCCAGCAGCTTGGTAGCAGGGGAAACCAAAAACATTCAGTACTTC
>few|-|TRBJ2-2|TRBV14|14
CASSQDRRTGELFF
TGTGCCAGCAGCCAAGATCGGCGTACCGGGGAGCTGTTTTTT
>once|-|TRBJ1-6|TRBV18|15
CASSPSPGVSSPLHF
TGTGCCAGCTCACCATCTCCAGGGGTTAGTTCACCCCTCCACTTT
>-|-|TRBJ1-6|TRBV19|15
CASSPRGSLRSPLHF
TGTGCCAGTAGTCCACGGGGGAGTCTGCGATCACCCCTCCACTTT
>-|-|TRBJ2-7|TRBV5-4|15
CASSLLRRASYEQYF
TGTGCCAGCAGCTTATTACGTCGGGCCTCCTACGAGCAGTACTTC
>-|TRBD2|TRBJ2-3|TRBV5-6|18
CASSWVVSVTSGRYTQYF
TGTGCCAGCAGCTGGGTCGTTTCCGTGACTAGCGGGAGGTATACGCAGTATTTT
>-|TRBD2|TRBJ2-1|TRBV4-3|15
CASSRLAGAFNEQFF
TGCGCCAGCAGCCGACTAGCGGGAGCGTTCAATGAGCAGTTCTTC
>-|TRBD1|TRBJ2-3|TRBV10-2|15
CASSVPGQDTDTQYF
TGCGCCAGCAGCGTTCCGGGACAGGACACAGATACGCAGTATTTT
>-|-|TRBJ2-2|TRBV10-3|15
CAISESTALTGELFF
TGTGCCATCAGTGAGTCGACTGCCCTCACCGGGGAGCTGTTTTTT
>-|-|TRBJ1-1|TRBV6-5|13
CASSTRAGSGAFF
TGTGCCAGCAGTACTAGGGCGGGCTCTGGGGCTTTCTTT
>-|TRBD2|TRBJ2-1|TRBV7-2|17
CASSLRLAGGLYNEQFF
TGTGCCAGCAGCTTACGGCTAGCGGGAGGGCTGTACAATGAGCAGTTCTTC
>-|-|TRBJ2-1|TRBV11-3|16
CASSLEESSPYNEQFF
TGTGCCAGCAGCTTAGAGGAGTCCTCCCCCTACAATGAGCAGTTCTTC
>-|TRBD1|TRBJ2-7|TRBV29-1|13
CSSRQGGKYEQYF
TGCAGCTCCCGACAGGGGGGGAAATACGAGCAGTACTTC
>-|TRBD1|TRBJ2-2|TRBV5-1|14
CASSIGTAEGELFF
TGCGCCAGCAGCATAGGGACAGCCGAAGGGGAGCTGTTTTTT
>-|TRBD1|TRBJ1-3|TRBV9|22
CASSARYPGTAVPPPSGNTIYF
TGTGCCAGCAGCGCAAGATACCCCGGGACAGCCGTACCGCCCCCCTCTGGAAACACCATATATTTT